This T cell receptor (beta chain) was profiled in a study of blood T cell repertoires in COVID-19. Study information: Sites across the United States, Italy and Spain contributed samples from acute and convalescent COVID-19.

Profiled with immunoSEQ multiplex PCR; TCRdb holds only in-frame clones, not every one. The sample records some 350,000 clones, 90% being singletons. V was shortened by 0 bases and J by 3 bases, with 5 bases between the two germline ends. Germline V CDR1 and CDR2: SGHTA, FQGTGA. This CDR3 region has 13 residues. The V and J genes are TRBV7-3 and TRBJ1-2; D gene unclear. This sequence originates from a man aged 18 to 30 with active or convalescent COVID-19. The sequenced sample consisted of peripheral blood. The CDR3 protein is CASSLTGDYGYTF. DNA for the CDR3: TGTGCCAGCAGCTTAACAGGAGACTATGGCTACACCTTC. Full variable domain (outside the CDR3, taken from reference TRBV7-3 and TRBJ1-2): GAGVSQTPSNKVTEKGKYVELRCDPISGHTALYWYRQSLGQGPEFLIYFQGTGAADDSGLPNDRFFAVRPEGSVSTLKIQRTERGDSAVYLCASSLTGDYGYTFGSGTRLTVV.